Presented here are 5 T cell receptor beta chains from one specimen sequenced in a study of T cell clonotyping in hematopoietic cell transplantation. Sequencing used immunoSEQ multiplex PCR; TCRdb keeps in-frame clones, though not all of them. Of nearly 70,000 clones in the sample, about 93% are singletons; the top ten hold around 1.6%. Sequenced input: peripheral blood mononuclear cells. Receptors were obtained from a man aged 50 to 60 in good health. Some clones in this sample may be carry-over from other donors' samples.

The chain uses TRBV6-6 and TRBJ1-6; no firm D call. This CDR3 contains 15 residues. Deletions cut 4 bases from V and 10 bases from J, with 17 bases between. Germline CDR1 MNHNY, CDR2 SVGAGI (reference sequence). The CDR3 nucleotides read TGTGCCAGCAGTTTAAGACAACCATGGGAATCACCCCTCCACTTT. This gives the protein CASSLRQPWESPLHF.

The chain recombines TRBV9 with TRBJ1-1; unclear D gene. Germline loops: CDR1 SGDLS, CDR2 YYNGEE. This CDR3 comprises 15 residues. With 0 bases removed from V and 4 bases from J, the gap between germline ends came to 13 bases. The CDR3 nucleotides are TGTGCCAGCAGCGTAGTTCGAGGAGGGTTCACTGAAGCTTTCTTT. It yields the protein CASSVVRGGFTEAFF.

The chain recombines TRBV6-1 with TRBJ1-5; TRBD1 is a possible D gene (6 bases). The CDR3 sequence is 13 residues long. Germline V CDR1 and CDR2: MNHNS, SASEGT. V lost 4 bases and J lost 6, with 10 bases in between. The CDR3 loop reads CASSAPTGQPQHF. The CDR3 bases are TGTGCCAGCAGTGCGCCGACAGGTCAGCCCCAGCATTTT.

This clone was detected a few times. The identical CDR3 is also encoded by other nucleotide sequences in the sample. The chain links TRBV11-2 to TRBJ1-2; tentatively, D is TRBD1 (5 bases). Germline V gene lookup returns CDR1 SGHAT and CDR2 FQNNGV. This CDR3 is 13 amino acids long. With 6 bases removed from V and 3 bases from J, the gap between germline ends came to 11 bases. The CDR3 is CASSPGQDYGYTF. The CDR3, as DNA: TGTGCCAGCAGTCCGGGGCAGGACTATGGCTACACCTTC.

This chain connects TRBV11-2 to TRBJ2-1; 11 bases map to TRBD2. This CDR3 has 19 residues. The trim removed 2 bases at V and 0 bases at J, leaving 9 bases unmatched. CDR1 SGHAT and CDR2 FQNNGV come from the germline V gene. CDR3 sequence reads: CASSLRLAGGLSSYNEQFF. The CDR3 bases are TGTGCCAGCAGCTTAAGGCTAGCGGGGGGTCTGAGCTCCTACAATGAGCAGTTCTTC.